The entry that follows covers one T cell receptor (beta chain) sequence. Patients of the Seattle cohort, enrolled during active infection, were followed longitudinally. CDR3 length equals 14 residues. CDR1 SGHTA and CDR2 FQGTGA come from the germline V gene. V shed 5 bases, J shed 4 bases, and the junction held 7 bases outside the gene matches. The data were taken from a study of blood T cell repertoires in COVID-19. The table came from immunoSEQ multiplex PCR; TCRdb's copy has only in-frame clones and leaves some out. The sample shows roughly 230,000 clones, almost 90% of them seen only once. The V and J genes are TRBV7-3 and TRBJ1-1, with 7 bases aligning to TRBD1. The sequenced sample was peripheral blood. This receptor was obtained from a woman aged 60-70 years with COVID-19, enrolled during active disease. This chain's CDR3 is CASSPRRGSTEAFF. CDR3 bases: TGTGCCAGCAGCCCGCGCAGGGGGTCCACTGAAGCTTTCTTT.